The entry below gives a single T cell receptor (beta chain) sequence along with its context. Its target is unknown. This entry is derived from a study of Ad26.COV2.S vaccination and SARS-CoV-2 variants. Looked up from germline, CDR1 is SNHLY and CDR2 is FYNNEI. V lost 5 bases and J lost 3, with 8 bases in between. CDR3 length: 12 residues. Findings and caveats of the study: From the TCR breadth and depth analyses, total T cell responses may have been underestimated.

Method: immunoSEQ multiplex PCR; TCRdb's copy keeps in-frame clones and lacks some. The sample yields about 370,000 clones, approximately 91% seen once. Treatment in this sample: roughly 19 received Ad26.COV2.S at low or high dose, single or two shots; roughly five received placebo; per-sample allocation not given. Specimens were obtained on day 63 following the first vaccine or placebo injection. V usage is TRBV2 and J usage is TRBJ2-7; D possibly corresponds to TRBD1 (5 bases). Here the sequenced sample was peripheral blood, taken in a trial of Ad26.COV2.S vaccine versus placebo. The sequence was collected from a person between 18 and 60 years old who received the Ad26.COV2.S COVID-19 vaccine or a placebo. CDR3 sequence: CASSRTIYEQYF. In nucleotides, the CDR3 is TGTGCCAGCAGTAGGACAATCTACGAGCAGTACTTC.